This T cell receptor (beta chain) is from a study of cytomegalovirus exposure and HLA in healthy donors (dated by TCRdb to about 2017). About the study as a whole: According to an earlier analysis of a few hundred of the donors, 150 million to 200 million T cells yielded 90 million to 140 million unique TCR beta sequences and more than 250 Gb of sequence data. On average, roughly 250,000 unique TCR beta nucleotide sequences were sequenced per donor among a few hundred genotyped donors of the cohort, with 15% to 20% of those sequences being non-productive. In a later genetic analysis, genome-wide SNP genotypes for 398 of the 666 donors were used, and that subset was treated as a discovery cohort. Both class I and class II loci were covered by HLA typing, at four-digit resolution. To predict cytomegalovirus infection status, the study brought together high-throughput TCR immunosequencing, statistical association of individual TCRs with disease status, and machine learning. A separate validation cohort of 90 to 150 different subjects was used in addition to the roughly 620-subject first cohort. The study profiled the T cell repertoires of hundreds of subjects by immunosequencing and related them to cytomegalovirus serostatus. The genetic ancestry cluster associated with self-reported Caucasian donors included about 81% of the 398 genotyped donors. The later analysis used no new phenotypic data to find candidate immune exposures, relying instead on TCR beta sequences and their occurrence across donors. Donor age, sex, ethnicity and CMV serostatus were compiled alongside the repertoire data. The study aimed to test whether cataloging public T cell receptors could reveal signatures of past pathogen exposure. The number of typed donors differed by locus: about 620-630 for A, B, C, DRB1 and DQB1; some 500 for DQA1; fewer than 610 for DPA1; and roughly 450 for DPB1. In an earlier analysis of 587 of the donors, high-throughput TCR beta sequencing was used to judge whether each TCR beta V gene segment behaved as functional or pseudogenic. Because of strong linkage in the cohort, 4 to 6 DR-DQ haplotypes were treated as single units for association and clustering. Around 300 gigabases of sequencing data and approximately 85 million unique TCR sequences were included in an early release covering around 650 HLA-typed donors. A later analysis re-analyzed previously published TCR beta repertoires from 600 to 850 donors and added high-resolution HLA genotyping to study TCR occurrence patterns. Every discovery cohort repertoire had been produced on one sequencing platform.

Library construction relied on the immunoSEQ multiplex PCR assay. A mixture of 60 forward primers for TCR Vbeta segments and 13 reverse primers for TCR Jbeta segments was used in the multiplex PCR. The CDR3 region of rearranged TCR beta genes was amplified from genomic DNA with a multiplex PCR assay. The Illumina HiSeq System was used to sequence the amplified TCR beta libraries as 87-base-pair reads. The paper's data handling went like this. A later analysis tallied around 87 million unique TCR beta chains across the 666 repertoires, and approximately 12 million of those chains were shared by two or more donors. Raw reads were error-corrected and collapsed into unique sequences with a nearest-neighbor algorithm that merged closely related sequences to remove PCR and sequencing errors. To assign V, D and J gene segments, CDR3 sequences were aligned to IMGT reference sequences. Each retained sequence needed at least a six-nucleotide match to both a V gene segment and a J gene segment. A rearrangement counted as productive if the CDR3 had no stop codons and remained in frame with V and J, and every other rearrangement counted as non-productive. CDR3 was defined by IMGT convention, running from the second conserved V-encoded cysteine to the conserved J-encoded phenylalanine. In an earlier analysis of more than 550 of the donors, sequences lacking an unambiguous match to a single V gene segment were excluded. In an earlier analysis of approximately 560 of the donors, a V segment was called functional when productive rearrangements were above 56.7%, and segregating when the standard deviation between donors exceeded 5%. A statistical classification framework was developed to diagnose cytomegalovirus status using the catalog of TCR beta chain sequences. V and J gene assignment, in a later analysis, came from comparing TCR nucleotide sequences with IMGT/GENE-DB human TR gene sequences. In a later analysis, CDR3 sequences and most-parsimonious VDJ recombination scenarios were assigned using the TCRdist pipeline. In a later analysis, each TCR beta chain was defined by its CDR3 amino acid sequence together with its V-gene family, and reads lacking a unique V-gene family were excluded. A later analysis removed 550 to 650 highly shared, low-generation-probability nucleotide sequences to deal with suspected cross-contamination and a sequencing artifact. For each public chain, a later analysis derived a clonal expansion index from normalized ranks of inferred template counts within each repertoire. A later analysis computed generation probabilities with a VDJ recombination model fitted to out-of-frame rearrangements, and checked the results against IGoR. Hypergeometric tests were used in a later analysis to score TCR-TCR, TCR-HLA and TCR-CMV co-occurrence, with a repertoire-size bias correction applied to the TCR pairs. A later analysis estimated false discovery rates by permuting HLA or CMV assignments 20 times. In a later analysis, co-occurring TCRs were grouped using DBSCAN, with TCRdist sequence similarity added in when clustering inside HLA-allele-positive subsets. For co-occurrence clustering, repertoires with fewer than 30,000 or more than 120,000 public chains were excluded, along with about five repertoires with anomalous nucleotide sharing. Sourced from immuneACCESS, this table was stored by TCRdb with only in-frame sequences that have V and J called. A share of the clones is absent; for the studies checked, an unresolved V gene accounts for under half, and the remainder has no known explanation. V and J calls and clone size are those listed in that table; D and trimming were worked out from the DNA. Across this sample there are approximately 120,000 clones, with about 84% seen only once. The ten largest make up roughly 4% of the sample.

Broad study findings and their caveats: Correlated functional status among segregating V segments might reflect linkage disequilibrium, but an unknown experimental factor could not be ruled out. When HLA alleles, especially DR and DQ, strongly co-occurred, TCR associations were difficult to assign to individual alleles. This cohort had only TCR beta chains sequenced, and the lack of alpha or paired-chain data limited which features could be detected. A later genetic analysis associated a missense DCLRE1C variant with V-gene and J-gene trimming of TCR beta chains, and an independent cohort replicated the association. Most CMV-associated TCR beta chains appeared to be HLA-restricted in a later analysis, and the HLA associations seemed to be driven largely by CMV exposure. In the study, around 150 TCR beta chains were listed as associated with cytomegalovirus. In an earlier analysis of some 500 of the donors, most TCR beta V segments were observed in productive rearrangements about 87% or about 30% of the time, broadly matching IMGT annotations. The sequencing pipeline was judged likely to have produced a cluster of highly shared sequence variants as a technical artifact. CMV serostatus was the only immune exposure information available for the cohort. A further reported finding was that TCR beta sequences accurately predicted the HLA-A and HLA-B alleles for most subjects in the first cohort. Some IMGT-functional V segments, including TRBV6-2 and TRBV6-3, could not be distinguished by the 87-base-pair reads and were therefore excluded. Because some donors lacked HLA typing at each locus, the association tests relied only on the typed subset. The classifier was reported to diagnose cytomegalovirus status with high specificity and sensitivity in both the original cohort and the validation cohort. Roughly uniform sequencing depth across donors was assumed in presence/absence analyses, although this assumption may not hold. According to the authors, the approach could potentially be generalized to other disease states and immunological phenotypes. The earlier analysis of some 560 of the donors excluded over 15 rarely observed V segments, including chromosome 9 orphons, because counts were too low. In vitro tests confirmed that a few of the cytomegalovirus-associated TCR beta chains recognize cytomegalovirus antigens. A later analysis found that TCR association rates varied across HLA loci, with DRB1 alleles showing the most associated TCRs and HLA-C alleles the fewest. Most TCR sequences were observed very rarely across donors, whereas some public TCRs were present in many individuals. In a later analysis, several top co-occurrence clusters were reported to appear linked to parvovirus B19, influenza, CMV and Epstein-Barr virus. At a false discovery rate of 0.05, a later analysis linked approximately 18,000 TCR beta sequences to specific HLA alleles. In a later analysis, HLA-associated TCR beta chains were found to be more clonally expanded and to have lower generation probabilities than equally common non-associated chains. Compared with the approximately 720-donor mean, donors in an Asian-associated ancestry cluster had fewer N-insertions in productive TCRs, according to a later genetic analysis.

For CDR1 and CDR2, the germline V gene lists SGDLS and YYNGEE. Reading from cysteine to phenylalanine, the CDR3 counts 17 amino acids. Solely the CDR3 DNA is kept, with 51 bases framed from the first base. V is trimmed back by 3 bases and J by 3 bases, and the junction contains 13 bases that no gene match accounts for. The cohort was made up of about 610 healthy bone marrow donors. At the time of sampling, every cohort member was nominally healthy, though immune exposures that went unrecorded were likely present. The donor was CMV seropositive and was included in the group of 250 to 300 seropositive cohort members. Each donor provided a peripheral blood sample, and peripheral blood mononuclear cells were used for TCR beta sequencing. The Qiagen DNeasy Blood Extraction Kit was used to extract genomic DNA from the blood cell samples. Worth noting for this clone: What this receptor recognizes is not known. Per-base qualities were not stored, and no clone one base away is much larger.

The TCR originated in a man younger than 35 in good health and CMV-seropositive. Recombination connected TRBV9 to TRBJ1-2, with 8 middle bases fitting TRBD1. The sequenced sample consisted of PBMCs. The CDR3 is CASSGRNGDRYHYGYTF. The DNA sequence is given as TGTGCCAGCAGCGGGAGAAATGGGGACAGGTACCACTATGGCTACACCTTC.